These T cell receptor beta chains were read from a single sample in a study of shared clonotypes between healthy human individuals. Clones were read by immunoSEQ multiplex PCR, and TCRdb kept only the in-frame ones, dropping some. Of about 1,500,000 clones listed, more than 95% are singletons. Sequencing was carried out using naive CD4+ T cells sorted from blood. The receptors stem from a man aged 25 to 40 in good health. The CDR3 runs from the conserved cysteine through the conserved F or W. Each record gives: V gene, J gene, clone size, D gene, CDR3 protein, CDR3 DNA. D genes are given only for firm matches. Only part of the rows carry a size: once, few, many, or a class if the clone is expanded.

V: TRBV9
J: TRBJ2-1
size: NA
D: TRBD2
CDR3: CASSVGAGGPYNEQFF
DNA: TGTGCCAGCAGCGTAGGAGCGGGAGGTCCCTACAATGAGCAGTTCTTC

V: TRBV4-1
J: TRBJ1-1
size: NA
D: NA
CDR3: CASSPGFLNTEAFF
DNA: TGCGCCAGCAGCCCGGGGTTCTTGAACACTGAAGCTTTCTTT

V: TRBV18
J: TRBJ2-7
size: NA
D: TRBD1
CDR3: CASSRDSTYEQYF
DNA: TGTGCCAGCTCACGGGACAGTACCTACGAGCAGTACTTC

V: TRBV7-2
J: TRBJ2-1
size: NA
D: NA
CDR3: CASTTIGEQFF
DNA: TGTGCCAGCACCACAATAGGAGAGCAGTTCTTC

V: TRBV10-1
J: TRBJ1-4
size: once
D: NA
CDR3: CASSRVSTGEKLFF
DNA: TGCGCCAGCAGTCGGGTGTCCACCGGTGAAAAACTGTTTTTT

V: TRBV28
J: TRBJ2-7
size: NA
D: NA
CDR3: CASSPRDFSYEQYF
DNA: TGTGCCAGCAGTCCGCGGGACTTCTCCTACGAGCAGTACTTC

V: TRBV11-3
J: TRBJ2-3
size: NA
D: TRBD1
CDR3: CASSRGTGPTDTQYF
DNA: TGTGCCAGCAGCCGGGGGACAGGCCCCACAGATACGCAGTATTTT

V: TRBV7-8
J: TRBJ2-7
size: NA
D: NA
CDR3: CASSLAPDVNYEQYF
DNA: TGTGCCAGCAGCTTAGCGCCGGACGTGAATTACGAGCAGTACTTC

V: TRBV9
J: TRBJ2-3
size: NA
D: TRBD2
CDR3: CASSVGRRGTSGIIDTQYF
DNA: TGTGCCAGCAGCGTAGGAAGAAGGGGGACTAGCGGGATCATAGATACGCAGTATTTT

V: TRBV7-8
J: TRBJ2-2
size: NA
D: NA
CDR3: CASTELESAVGELFF
DNA: TGTGCCAGTACTGAACTAGAATCTGCTGTCGGGGAGCTGTTTTTT

V: TRBV11-2
J: TRBJ2-7
size: once
D: TRBD1
CDR3: CASSSRTGQTYEQYF
DNA: TGTGCCAGCAGCTCTAGGACAGGGCAAACCTACGAGCAGTACTTC

V: TRBV5-1
J: TRBJ2-1
size: NA
D: NA
CDR3: CASSDSIRGDDNEQFF
DNA: TGCGCCAGCAGCGACTCTATTAGGGGAGACGACAATGAGCAGTTCTTC

V: TRBV27
J: TRBJ2-7
size: NA
D: TRBD1
CDR3: CASSAYGQDHEQYF
DNA: TGTGCCAGCAGCGCCTATGGACAGGACCACGAGCAGTACTTC

V: TRBV5-1
J: TRBJ2-5
size: NA
D: TRBD1
CDR3: CASSLPTGTGPQETQYF
DNA: TGCGCCAGCAGCTTACCCACCGGGACAGGGCCTCAAGAGACCCAGTACTTC

V: TRBV6-5
J: TRBJ2-2
size: NA
D: NA
CDR3: CASSQLRAAGELFF
DNA: TGTGCCAGCAGCCAACTCCGGGCGGCCGGGGAGCTGTTTTTT

V: TRBV5-5
J: TRBJ2-1
size: NA
D: NA
CDR3: CASSQGWFPDNEQFF
DNA: TGTGCCAGCAGCCAGGGGTGGTTCCCGGACAATGAGCAGTTCTTC

V: TRBV9
J: TRBJ2-1
size: NA
D: TRBD2
CDR3: CASSVGLAGQAEQFF
DNA: TGTGCCAGCAGCGTAGGACTAGCGGGACAAGCTGAGCAGTTCTTC

V: TRBV12-1
J: TRBJ2-1
size: NA
D: NA
CDR3: CASTRPGGGRVQWWWDEQFF
DNA: TGTGCCAGCACCCGGCCGGGGGGCGGGAGGGTACAATGGTGGTGGGATGAGCAGTTCTTC

V: TRBV30
J: TRBJ2-5
size: NA
D: TRBD2
CDR3: CAWSRLAEETQYF
DNA: TGTGCCTGGAGTAGGCTAGCGGAAGAGACCCAGTACTTC

V: TRBV28
J: TRBJ1-5
size: NA
D: TRBD1
CDR3: CASSLPTTGGGQPQHF
DNA: TGTGCCAGCAGTTTACCGACCACAGGGGGTGGCCAGCCCCAGCATTTT

V: TRBV11-3
J: TRBJ2-7
size: NA
D: NA
CDR3: CARSPPGPAGKEQYF
DNA: TGTGCCAGGTCCCCTCCGGGGCCCGCGGGTAAAGAGCAGTACTTC

V: TRBV5-1
J: TRBJ2-1
size: NA
D: NA
CDR3: CASSPPATKNEQFF
DNA: TGCGCCAGCAGCCCCCCGGCCACGAAAAATGAGCAGTTCTTC

V: TRBV5-1
J: TRBJ1-4
size: NA
D: TRBD1
CDR3: CASSSGQGGEKLFF
DNA: TGCGCCAGCAGCTCGGGACAGGGTGGGGAAAAACTGTTTTTT

V: TRBV28
J: TRBJ1-5
size: NA
D: TRBD1
CDR3: CASRGTGVQPQHF
DNA: TGTGCCAGCAGGGGGACAGGGGTTCAGCCCCAGCATTTT